The entry below gives a single TCR beta chain sequence along with its context. The antigen is not known. TCRdb reanalysed the 5' RACE reads using MiXCR and keeps one entry per CDR3 protein. The sample lists hundreds of thousands of distinct CDR3 sequences, 15% occurring once. The sample belongs to a study of T-cell memory formation after mild COVID-19. In the study overall: Largely, the TCR clusters proved donor specific.

Broader study findings: Still unconfirmed is whether the second-wave clones peaking on day 37 recognized SARS-CoV-2. Some clones that responded were present in memory (sampled pre-infection), which suggests cross-reactive memory joined. Clones that contracted clustered mainly in CM and EM if CD4+ and in EMRA if CD8+.

CDR1 is SGHDT, CDR2 YYEEEE, per germline. V shed 3 bases and J shed 6 bases, with 19 bases lying between them. The CDR3 runs 17 residues. Sequenced sample: PBMCs or a T cell subset sorted from them (not recorded which). The receptor was derived from an adult woman who had mild COVID-19 (a few samples of this study predate the infection). Cell type and time point are not known. The rearrangement joins TRBV5-6 to TRBJ1-6; possibly TRBD1 for D (5 bases). CDR3 DNA sequence: TGTGCCAGCAGCTCGGAAATTGGGGGATTTCTTAATTCACCCCTCCACTTT. Its translation is CASSSEIGGFLNSPLHF.